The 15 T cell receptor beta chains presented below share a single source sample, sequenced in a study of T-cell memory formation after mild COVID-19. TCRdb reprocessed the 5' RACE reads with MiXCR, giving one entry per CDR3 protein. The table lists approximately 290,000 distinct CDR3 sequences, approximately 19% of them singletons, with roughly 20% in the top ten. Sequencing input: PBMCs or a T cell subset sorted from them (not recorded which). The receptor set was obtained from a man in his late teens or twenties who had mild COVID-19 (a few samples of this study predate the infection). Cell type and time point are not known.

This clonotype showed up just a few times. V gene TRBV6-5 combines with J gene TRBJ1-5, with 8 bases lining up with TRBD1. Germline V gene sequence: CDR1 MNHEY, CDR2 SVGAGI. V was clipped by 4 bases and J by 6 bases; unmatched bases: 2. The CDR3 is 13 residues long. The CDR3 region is CASSSGGLQPQHF. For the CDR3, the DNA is TGTGCCAGCAGTTCAGGGGGCCTTCAGCCCCAGCATTTT.

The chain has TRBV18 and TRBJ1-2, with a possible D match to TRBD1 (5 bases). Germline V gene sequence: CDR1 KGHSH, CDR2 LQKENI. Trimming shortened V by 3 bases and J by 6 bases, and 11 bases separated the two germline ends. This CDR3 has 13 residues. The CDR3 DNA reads TGTGCCAGCTCACCCGACAGTGGGAATGGCTACACCTTC. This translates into CASSPDSGNGYTF.

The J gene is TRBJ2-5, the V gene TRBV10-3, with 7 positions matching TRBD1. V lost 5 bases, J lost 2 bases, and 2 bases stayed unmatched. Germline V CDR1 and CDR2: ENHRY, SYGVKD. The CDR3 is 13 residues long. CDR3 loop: CAISTGQQETQYF. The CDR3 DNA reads TGTGCCATCAGTACGGGACAGCAAGAGACCCAGTACTTC.

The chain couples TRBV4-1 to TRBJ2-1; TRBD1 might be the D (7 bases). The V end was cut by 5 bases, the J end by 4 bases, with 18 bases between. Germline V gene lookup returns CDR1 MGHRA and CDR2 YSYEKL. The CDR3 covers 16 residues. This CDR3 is CASSGAGQKLYNEQFF. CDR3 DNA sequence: TGCGCCAGCAGCGGGGCGGGACAGAAACTGTACAATGAGCAGTTCTTC.

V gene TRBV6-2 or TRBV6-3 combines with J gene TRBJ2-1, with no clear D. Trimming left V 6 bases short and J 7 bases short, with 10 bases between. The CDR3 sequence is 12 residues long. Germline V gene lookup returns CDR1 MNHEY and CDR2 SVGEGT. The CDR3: CASRLRVNEQFF. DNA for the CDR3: TGTGCCAGCAGACTCCGGGTTAATGAGCAGTTCTTC.

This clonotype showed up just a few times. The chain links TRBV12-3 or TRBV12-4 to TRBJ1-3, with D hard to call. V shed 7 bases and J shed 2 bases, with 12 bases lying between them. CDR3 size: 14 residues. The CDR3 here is CASTTLEAGNTIYF. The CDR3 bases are TGTGCCAGCACCACGCTAGAAGCTGGAAACACCATATATTTT.

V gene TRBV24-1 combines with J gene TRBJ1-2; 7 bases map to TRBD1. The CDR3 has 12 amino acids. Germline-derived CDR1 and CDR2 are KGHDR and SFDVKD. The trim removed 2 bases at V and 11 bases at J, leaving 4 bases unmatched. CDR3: CATSDSTGVYTF. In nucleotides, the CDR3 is TGTGCCACCAGTGATTCCACAGGGGTGTACACCTTC.

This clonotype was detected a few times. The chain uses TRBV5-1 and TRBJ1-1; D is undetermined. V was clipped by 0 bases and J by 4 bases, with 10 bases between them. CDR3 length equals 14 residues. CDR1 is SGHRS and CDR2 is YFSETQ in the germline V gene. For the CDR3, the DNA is TGCGCCAGCAGCTTGGCCGGGGATTTCACTGAAGCTTTCTTT. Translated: CASSLAGDFTEAFF.

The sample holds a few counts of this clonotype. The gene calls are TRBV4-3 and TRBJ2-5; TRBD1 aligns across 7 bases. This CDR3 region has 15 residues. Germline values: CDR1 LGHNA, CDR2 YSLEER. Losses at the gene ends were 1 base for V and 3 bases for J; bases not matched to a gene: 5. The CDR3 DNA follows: TGCGCCAGCAGCCAAGTTGGGACAGACGAAGAGACCCAGTACTTC. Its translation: CASSQVGTDEETQYF.

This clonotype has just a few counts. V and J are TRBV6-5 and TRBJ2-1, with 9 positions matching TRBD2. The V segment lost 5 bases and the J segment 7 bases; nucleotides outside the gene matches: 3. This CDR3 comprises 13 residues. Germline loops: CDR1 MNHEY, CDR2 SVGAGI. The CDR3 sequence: CASSLAGSNEQFF. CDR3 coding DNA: TGTGCCAGCAGTCTAGCGGGGAGTAATGAGCAGTTCTTC.

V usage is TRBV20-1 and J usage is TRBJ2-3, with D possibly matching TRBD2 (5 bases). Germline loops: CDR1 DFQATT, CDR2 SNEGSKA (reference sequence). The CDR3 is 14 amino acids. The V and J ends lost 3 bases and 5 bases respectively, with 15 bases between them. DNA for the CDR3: TGCAGTGCTAGGACTACCCATTCGGGAGATACGCAGTATTTT. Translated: CSARTTHSGDTQYF.

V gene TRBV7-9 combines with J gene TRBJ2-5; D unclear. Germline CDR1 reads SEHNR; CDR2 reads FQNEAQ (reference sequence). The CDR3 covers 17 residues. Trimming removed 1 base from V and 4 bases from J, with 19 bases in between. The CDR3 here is CASSLDLSRKSGETQYF. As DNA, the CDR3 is TGTGCCAGCAGCTTAGATCTCTCCAGGAAATCTGGAGAGACCCAGTACTTC.

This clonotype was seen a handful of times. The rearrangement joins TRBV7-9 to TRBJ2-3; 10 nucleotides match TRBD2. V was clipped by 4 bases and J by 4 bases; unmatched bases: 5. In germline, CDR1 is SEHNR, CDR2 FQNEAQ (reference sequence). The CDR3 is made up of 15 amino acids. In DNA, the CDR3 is TGTGCCAGCAGCTCCTCCAGCGGGGGGGCAGATACGCAGTATTTT. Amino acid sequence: CASSSSSGGADTQYF.

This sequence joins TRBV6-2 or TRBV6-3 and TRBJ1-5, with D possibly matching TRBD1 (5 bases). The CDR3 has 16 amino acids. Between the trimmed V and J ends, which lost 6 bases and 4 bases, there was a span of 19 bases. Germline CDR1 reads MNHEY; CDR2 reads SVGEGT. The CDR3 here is CASRQPPGTENQPQHF. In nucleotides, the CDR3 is TGTGCCAGCAGACAACCCCCTGGGACCGAGAATCAGCCCCAGCATTTT.

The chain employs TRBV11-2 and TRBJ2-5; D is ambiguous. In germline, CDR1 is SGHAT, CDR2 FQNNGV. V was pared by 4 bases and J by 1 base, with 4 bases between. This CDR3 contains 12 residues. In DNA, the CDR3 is TGTGCCAGCAGCTGGGTCCAAGAGACCCAGTACTTC. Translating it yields CASSWVQETQYF.